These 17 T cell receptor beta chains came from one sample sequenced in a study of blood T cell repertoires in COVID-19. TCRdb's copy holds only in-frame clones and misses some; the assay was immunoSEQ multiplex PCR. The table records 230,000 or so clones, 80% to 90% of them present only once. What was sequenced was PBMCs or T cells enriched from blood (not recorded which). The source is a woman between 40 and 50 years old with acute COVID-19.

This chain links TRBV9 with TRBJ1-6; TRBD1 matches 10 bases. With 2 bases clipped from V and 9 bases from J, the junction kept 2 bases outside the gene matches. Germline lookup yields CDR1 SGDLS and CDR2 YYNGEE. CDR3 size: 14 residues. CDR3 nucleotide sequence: TGTGCCAGCAGCGTCCGGGACAGGGGTTCACCCCTCCACTTT. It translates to CASSVRDRGSPLHF.

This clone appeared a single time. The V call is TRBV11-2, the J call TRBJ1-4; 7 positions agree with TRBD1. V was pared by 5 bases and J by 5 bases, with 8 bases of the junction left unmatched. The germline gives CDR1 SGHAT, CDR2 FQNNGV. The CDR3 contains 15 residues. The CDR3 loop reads CASSPRTGPNEKLFF. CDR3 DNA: TGTGCCAGCAGCCCGAGGACAGGCCCAAATGAAAAACTGTTTTTT.

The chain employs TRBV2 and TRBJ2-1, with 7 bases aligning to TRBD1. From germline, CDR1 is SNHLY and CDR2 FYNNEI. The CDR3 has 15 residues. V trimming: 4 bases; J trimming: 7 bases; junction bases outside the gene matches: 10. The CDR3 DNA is TGTGCCAGCAGTGGGATATGGGACAGTCGGAATGAGCAGTTCTTC. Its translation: CASSGIWDSRNEQFF.

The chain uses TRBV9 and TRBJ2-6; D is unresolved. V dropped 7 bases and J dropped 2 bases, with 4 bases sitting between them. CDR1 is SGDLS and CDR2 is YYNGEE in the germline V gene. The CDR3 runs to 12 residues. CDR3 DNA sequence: TGTGCCAGCGACACTGGGGCCAACGTCCTGACTTTC. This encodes CASDTGANVLTF.

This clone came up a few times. The CDR3 protein is CASSENGVKIGELFF. The CDR3, as DNA: TGTGCCAGCAGTGAAAACGGGGTAAAGATCGGGGAGCTGTTTTTT. This chain joins TRBV2 and TRBJ2-2, with a weak D call TRBD2 (5 bases). Germline V gene sequence: CDR1 SNHLY, CDR2 FYNNEI. V was trimmed by 2 bases and J by 7 bases, leaving 14 bases between them. The CDR3 spans 15 residues.

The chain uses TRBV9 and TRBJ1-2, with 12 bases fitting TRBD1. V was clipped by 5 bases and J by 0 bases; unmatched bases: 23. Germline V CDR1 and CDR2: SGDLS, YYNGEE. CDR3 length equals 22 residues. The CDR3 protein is CASSDPLVPSGTGGNTNYGYTF. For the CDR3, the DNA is TGTGCCAGCAGTGACCCCCTGGTACCCTCCGGGACAGGGGGCAACACTAACTATGGCTACACCTTC.

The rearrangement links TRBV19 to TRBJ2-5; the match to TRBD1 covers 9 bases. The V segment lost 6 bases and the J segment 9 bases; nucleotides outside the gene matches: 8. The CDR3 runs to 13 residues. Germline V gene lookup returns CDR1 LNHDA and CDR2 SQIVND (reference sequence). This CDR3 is CASSPTGGGPQYF. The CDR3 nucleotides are TGTGCCAGTAGCCCGACAGGGGGTGGGCCCCAGTACTTC.

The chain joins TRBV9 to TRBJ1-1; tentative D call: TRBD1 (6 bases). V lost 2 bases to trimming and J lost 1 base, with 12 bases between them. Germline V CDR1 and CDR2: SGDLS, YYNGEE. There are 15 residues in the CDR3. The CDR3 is CASSVEDRENTEAFF. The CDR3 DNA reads TGTGCCAGCAGCGTCGAGGACAGAGAGAACACTGAAGCTTTCTTT.

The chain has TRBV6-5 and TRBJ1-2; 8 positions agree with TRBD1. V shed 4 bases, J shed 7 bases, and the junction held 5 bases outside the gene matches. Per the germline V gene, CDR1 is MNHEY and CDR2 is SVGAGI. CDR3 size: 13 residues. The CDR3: CASSSDREGGYTF. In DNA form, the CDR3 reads TGTGCCAGCAGTTCGGACAGGGAAGGTGGCTACACCTTC.

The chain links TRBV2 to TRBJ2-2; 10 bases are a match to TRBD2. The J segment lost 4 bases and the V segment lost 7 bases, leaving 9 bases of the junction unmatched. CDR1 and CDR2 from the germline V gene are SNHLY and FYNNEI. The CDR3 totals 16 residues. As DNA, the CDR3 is TGTGCCAGCACCCGGTCACTAGCGGGGTTCACCGGGGAGCTGTTTTTT. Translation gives CASTRSLAGFTGELFF. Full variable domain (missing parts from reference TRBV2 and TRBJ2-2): EPEVTQTPSHQVTQMGQEVILRCVPISNHLYFYWYRQILGQKVEFLVSFYNNEISEKSEIFDDQFSVERPDGSNFTLKIRSTKLEDSAMYFCASTRSLAGFTGELFFGEGSRLTVL.

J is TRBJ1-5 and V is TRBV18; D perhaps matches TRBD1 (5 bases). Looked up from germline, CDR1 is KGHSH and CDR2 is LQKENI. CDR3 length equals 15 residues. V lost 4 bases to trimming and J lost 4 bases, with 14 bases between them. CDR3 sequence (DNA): TGTGCCAGCTCACGTTTCGATAGGGGAAATCAGCCCCAGCATTTT. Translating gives CASSRFDRGNQPQHF.

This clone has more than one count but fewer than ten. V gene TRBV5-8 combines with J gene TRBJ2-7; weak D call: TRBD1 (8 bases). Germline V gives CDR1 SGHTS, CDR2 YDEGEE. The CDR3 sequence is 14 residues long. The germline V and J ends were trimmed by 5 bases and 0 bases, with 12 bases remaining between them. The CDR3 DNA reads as TGTGCCAGCAGGAACAGGGGGGGCTCCTACGAGCAGTACGTC. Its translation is CASRNRGGSYEQYV.

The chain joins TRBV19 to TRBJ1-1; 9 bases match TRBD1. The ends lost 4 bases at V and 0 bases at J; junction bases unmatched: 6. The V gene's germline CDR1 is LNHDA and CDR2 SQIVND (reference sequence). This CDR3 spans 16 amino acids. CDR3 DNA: TGTGCCAGTAGTAGTGGGACAGGGCCCCTGAACACTGAAGCTTTCTTT. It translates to CASSSGTGPLNTEAFF.

The CDR3 region is CASSQDRGRGETQYF. The CDR3 DNA is TGCGCCAGCAGCCAAGATAGGGGGCGCGGTGAGACCCAGTACTTC. This chain connects TRBV4-3 to TRBJ2-5, with 7 bases aligning to TRBD1. The CDR3 length is 15 residues. V gave up 0 bases and J gave up 5 bases; unmatched junction bases: 6. Germline CDR1 is LGHNA and CDR2 is YSLEER.

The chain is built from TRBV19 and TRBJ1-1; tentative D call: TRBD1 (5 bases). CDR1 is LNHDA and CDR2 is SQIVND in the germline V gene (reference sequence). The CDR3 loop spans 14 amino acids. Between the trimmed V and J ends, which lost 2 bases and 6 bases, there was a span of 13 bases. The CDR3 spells CASSISRQSPEAFF. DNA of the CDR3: TGTGCCAGTAGTATAAGTCGACAGTCTCCTGAAGCTTTCTTT.

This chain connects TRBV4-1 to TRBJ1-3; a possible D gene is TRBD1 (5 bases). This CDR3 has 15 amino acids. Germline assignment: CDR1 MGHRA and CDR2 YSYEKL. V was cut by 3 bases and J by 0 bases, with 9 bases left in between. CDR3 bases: TGCGCCAGCAGCCAGGGGCTCCCCTCTGGAAACACCATATATTTT. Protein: CASSQGLPSGNTIYF.

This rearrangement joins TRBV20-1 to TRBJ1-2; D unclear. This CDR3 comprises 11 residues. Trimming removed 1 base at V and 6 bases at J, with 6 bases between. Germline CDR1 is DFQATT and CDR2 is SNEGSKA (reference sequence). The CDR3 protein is CSARAVHGYTF. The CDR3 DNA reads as TGCAGTGCTAGAGCTGTCCATGGCTACACCTTC.